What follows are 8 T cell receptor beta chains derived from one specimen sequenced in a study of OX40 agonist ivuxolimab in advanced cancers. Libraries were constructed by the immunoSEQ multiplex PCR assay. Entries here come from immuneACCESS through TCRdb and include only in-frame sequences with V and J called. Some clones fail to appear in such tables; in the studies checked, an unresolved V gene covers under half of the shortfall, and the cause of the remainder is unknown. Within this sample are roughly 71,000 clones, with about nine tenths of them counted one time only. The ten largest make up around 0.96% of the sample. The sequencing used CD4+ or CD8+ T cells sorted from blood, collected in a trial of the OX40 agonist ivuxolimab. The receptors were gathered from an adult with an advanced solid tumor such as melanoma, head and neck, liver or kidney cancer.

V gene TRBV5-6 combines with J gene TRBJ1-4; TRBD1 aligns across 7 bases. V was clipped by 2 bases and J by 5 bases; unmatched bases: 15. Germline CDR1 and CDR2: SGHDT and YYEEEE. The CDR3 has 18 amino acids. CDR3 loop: CASSFRQGRALANEKLFF. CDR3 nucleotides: TGTGCCAGCAGCTTTCGACAGGGAAGAGCCCTGGCGAATGAAAAACTGTTTTTT.

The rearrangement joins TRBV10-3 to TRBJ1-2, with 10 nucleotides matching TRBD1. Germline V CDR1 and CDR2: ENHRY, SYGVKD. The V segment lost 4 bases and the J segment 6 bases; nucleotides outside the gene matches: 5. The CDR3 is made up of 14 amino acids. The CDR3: CAISGGTGAHGYTF. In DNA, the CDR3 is TGTGCCATCAGTGGTGGGACAGGGGCCCATGGCTACACCTTC.

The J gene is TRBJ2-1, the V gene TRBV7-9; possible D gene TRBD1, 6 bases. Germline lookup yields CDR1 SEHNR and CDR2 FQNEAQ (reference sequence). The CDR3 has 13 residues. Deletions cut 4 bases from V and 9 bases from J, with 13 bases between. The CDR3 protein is CASSSLGAGEQFF. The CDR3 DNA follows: TGTGCCAGCAGCTCACTGGGGGCGGGTGAGCAGTTCTTC. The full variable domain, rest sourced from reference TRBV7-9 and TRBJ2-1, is DTGVSQNPRHKITKRGQNVTFRCDPISEHNRLYWYRQTLGQGPEFLTYFQNEAQLEKSRLLSDRFSAERPKGSFSTLEIQRTEQGDSAMYLCASSSLGAGEQFFGPGTRLTVL.

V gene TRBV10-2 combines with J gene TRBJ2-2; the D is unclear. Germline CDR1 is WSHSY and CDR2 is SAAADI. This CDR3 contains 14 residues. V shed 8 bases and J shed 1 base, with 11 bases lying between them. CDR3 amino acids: CASGELGNTGELFF. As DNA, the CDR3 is TGCGCCAGCGGGGAACTGGGGAACACCGGGGAGCTGTTTTTT.

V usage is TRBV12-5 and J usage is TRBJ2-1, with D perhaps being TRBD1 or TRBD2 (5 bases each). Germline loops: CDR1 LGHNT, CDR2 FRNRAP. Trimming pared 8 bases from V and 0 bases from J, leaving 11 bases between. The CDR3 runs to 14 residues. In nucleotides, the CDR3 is TGTGCTAGTAGGGACCGGAGCTCCTACAATGAGCAGTTCTTC. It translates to CASRDRSSYNEQFF.

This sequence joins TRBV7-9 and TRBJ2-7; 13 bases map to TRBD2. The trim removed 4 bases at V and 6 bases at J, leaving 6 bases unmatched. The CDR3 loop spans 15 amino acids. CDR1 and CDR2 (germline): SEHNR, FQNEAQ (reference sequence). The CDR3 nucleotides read TGTGCCAGCAGCTCCCGGACTAGCGGGGGCAGCGAGCAGTACTTC. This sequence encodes CASSSRTSGGSEQYF. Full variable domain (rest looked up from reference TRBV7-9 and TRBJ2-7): DTGVSQNPRHKITKRGQNVTFRCDPISEHNRLYWYRQTLGQGPEFLTYFQNEAQLEKSRLLSDRFSAERPKGSFSTLEIQRTEQGDSAMYLCASSSRTSGGSEQYFGPGTRLTVT.

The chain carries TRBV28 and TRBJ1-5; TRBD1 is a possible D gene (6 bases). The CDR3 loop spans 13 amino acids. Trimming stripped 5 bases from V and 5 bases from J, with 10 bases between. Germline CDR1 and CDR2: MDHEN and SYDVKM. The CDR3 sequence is CASSTGLYQPQHF. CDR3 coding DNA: TGTGCCAGCAGTACAGGGTTATATCAGCCCCAGCATTTT.

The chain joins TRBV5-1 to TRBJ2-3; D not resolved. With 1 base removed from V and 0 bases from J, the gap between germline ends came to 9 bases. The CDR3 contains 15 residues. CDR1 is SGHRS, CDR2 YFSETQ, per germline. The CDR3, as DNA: TGCGCCAGCAGCTTGACGTTCCCTAGCACAGATACGCAGTATTTT. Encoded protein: CASSLTFPSTDTQYF.